The next 24 T cell receptor beta chains were all read from a single sample in a study of spatial heterogeneity in lung cancer. Each CDR3 protein is one row after TCRdb ran MiXCR on the 5' RACE reads. The sample yields approximately 8,800 distinct CDR3 sequences, about 4.5% seen once. No cognate antigen is known for these TCRs. Study-wide results and caveats: Counts that tracked tumor mutation counts were those of expanded intratumoral alpha and beta TCRs.

Time point indicated: sample taken at primary tumor resection. The sample was lung tumor tissue, taken at surgery. The receptors derive from a female donor with early-stage non-small cell lung cancer.

This clonotype is classed as medium-sized. The chain joins TRBV7-3 to TRBJ2-1; 14 nucleotides line up with TRBD2. V lost 2 bases to trimming and J lost 0 bases; unmatched junction nucleotides: 6. Germline loops: CDR1 SGHTA, CDR2 FQGTGA. The CDR3 has 19 amino acids. CDR3 sequence reads: CASSLLKGTSGSSYNEQFF. In nucleotides, the CDR3 is TGTGCCAGCAGCTTATTGAAGGGGACTAGCGGGAGCTCCTACAATGAGCAGTTCTTC.

The V gene is TRBV18, the J gene TRBJ1-5, with D unresolved. The CDR3 contains 14 residues. V gave up 1 base and J gave up 0 bases, with 4 bases separating them. Germline assignment: CDR1 KGHSH and CDR2 LQKENI. CDR3 nucleotides: TGTGCCAGCTCACCACAAGCTAGCAATCAGCCCCAGCATTTT. It translates to CASSPQASNQPQHF.

This clonotype qualifies as medium-sized. The CDR3 sequence is CSARDYRGDEQFF. The CDR3, as DNA: TGCAGTGCTAGAGACTACCGGGGGGATGAGCAGTTCTTC. The genes are TRBV20-1 and TRBJ2-1, with 7 positions matching TRBD2. This CDR3 has 13 amino acids. The V gene's germline CDR1 is DFQATT and CDR2 SNEGSKA (reference sequence). V gave up 0 bases and J gave up 8 bases; unmatched junction bases: 4.

A remark on this clonotype: At one boundary the junction diverges from the germline segment, which might be a read error. CDR3 residues: CASSLPIEPRTRLF. The CDR3, as DNA: TGTGCCAGCAGCCTCCCGATTGAACCCCGGACGAGGCTCTTC. The J gene is TRBJ1-2, the V gene TRBV6-1; D call uncertain. In germline, CDR1 is MNHNS, CDR2 SASEGT. The CDR3 has 14 amino acids.

The sample holds many counts of this clonotype. The chain links TRBV28 to TRBJ1-5, with D possibly TRBD1 on 5 matching bases. The CDR3 totals 16 residues. V was clipped by 2 bases and J by 2 bases, with 13 bases between them. From germline, CDR1 is MDHEN and CDR2 SYDVKM. The CDR3 sequence is CASSLRGGEGNQPQHF. CDR3 sequence (DNA): TGTGCCAGCAGTTTAAGGGGAGGGGAGGGCAATCAGCCCCAGCATTTT.

This clonotype was detected a few times. This CDR3 is CASSEFGGQGACEQFF. The CDR3 DNA sequence: TGTGCCAGCAGTGAATTTGGCGGACAGGGGGCGTGTGAGCAGTTCTTC. The rearrangement links TRBV2 to TRBJ2-1; 11 nucleotides match TRBD1. Germline V gene data show CDR1 as SNHLY and CDR2 as FYNNEI. This CDR3 has 16 residues. V shed 2 bases and J 9 bases; nucleotides not matched to a gene: 9.

By share of the sample, this clonotype is medium-sized. This chain links TRBV3-1 with TRBJ2-2; D uncertain. Trimming took off 4 bases at V and 2 bases at J, with 8 bases between the two ends. The CDR3 consists of 14 residues. Germline lookup yields CDR1 LGHDT and CDR2 YNNKEL (reference sequence). Here the CDR3 reads CASSPGPNTGELFF. CDR3 DNA: TGTGCCAGCAGCCCTGGACCTAACACCGGGGAGCTGTTTTTT.

Ten or more counts support this clonotype. This sequence joins TRBV10-3 and TRBJ2-7, with a weak D call TRBD2 (6 bases). The CDR3 consists of 14 residues. V gave up 10 bases and J gave up 1 base, with 17 bases separating them. CDR1 is ENHRY, CDR2 SYGVKD, per germline. The CDR3 DNA follows: TGTGCCACCTGGGACTTCCATTTATCCTACGAGCAGTACTTC. Its translation is CATWDFHLSYEQYF.

As concerns this clonotype: A clone one base away is much larger, so this may be a read error. The genes are TRBV7-3 and TRBJ2-6, with D possibly matching TRBD2 (6 bases). CDR1 and CDR2 (germline): SGHTA, FQGTGA. The CDR3 totals 15 residues. The CDR3 spells CASSLGGAGANVLNF. In DNA, the CDR3 is TGTGCCAGCAGCTTAGGAGGGGCTGGGGCCAACGTCCTGAATTTC.

The chain carries TRBV19 and TRBJ2-7; 8 bases match TRBD1. Germline lookup yields CDR1 LNHDA and CDR2 SQIVND (reference sequence). The CDR3 sequence is 12 residues long. V dropped 8 bases and J dropped 3; count of bases not matched to a gene: 3. The DNA for the CDR3 is TGTGCCAGTGCAACAGGGGGCTACGAGCAGTACTTC. Encoded protein: CASATGGYEQYF. Variable domain in full (rest from reference TRBV19 and TRBJ2-7): DGGITQSPKYLFRKEGQNVTLSCEQNLNHDAMYWYRQDPGQGLRLIYYSQIVNDFQKGDIAEGYSVSREKKESFPLTVTSAQKNPTAFYLCASATGGYEQYFGPGTRLTVT.

This clonotype has a count of ten or more. The chain employs TRBV7-2 and TRBJ2-1; 9 positions match TRBD2. The germline V gene has CDR1 SGHTA and CDR2 FQGNSA. The CDR3 has 15 residues. Trimming cost V 5 bases and J 5 bases; bases outside gene matches: 7. The CDR3 DNA reads TGTGCCAGCAGCCCCCTAGCGGGGTGGAACAATGAGCAGTTCTTC. Protein product: CASSPLAGWNNEQFF.

This clonotype was observed at least ten times. This CDR3 is CASSPGDRVAGEQYF. CDR3 DNA: TGTGCCAGCAGCCCCGGGGACAGGGTAGCAGGCGAGCAGTACTTC. This sequence joins TRBV7-6 and TRBJ2-7; 9 nucleotides line up with TRBD1. This CDR3 has 15 residues. Germline trimming cut 5 bases from V and 6 bases from J; bases unmatched to any gene: 11. Germline V lookup: CDR1 SGHVS, CDR2 FNYEAQ. Drawing the rest from reference TRBV7-6 and TRBJ2-7, the complete variable domain is GAGVSQSPRYKVTKRGQDVALRCDPISGHVSLYWYRQALGQGPEFLTYFNYEAQQDKSGLPNDRFSAERPEGSISTLTIQRTEQRDSAMYRCASSPGDRVAGEQYFGPGTRLTVT.

This clonotype was counted ten times or more. The J gene is TRBJ2-1, the V gene TRBV11-2; unclear D gene. The CDR3 runs 15 residues. Per the germline V gene, CDR1 is SGHAT and CDR2 is FQNNGV. V lost 0 bases to trimming and J lost 0 bases, with 6 bases between them. CDR3 amino acids: CASSLEAFSYNEQFF. In nucleotides, the CDR3 is TGTGCCAGCAGCTTAGAAGCGTTCTCCTACAATGAGCAGTTCTTC. Together with reference TRBV11-2 and TRBJ2-1, the CDR3 gives the full variable domain: EAGVAQSPRYKIIEKRQSVAFWCNPISGHATLYWYQQILGQGPKLLIQFQNNGVVDDSQLPKDRFSAERLKGVDSTLKIQPAKLEDSAVYLCASSLEAFSYNEQFFGPGTRLTVL.

This clonotype was found many times. The CDR3 coding sequence is TGTGCCAGCAGCTTAGTTCGGGCGGGAGGTTTAGCGGATACGCAGTATTTT. The encoded protein is CASSLVRAGGLADTQYF. The chain couples TRBV7-8 to TRBJ2-3, with 8 nucleotides matching TRBD2. Germline V gene data show CDR1 as SGHVS and CDR2 as FQNEAQ. Germline trimming cut 1 base from V and 6 bases from J; bases unmatched to any gene: 12. This CDR3 has 17 residues.

By its share, this clonotype is medium-sized. This chain links TRBV3-1 with TRBJ2-7, with D hard to call. Trimming removed 1 base from V and 4 bases from J, with 8 bases in between. The CDR3 spans 13 residues. In germline, CDR1 is LGHDT, CDR2 YNNKEL (reference sequence). Here the CDR3 DNA reads TGTGCCAGCAGCCAAGGTTCCCAATACGAGCAGTACTTC. Its translation: CASSQGSQYEQYF.

In its sample, this clonotype was seen many times. V is TRBV5-1 and J is TRBJ2-2; D not certain. Germline-derived CDR1 and CDR2 are SGHRS and YFSETQ. Trimming stripped 0 bases from V and 1 base from J, with 4 bases between. The CDR3 totals 14 residues. DNA for the CDR3: TGCGCCAGCAGCTTGGTGCTGAACACCGGGGAGCTGTTTTTT. Translation gives CASSLVLNTGELFF.

This clonotype is judged medium-sized. J is TRBJ1-2 and V is TRBV6-5; a possible D gene is TRBD1 (6 bases). In germline, CDR1 is MNHEY, CDR2 SVGAGI. The germline V and J ends were trimmed by 6 bases and 0 bases, with 14 bases remaining between them. The CDR3 runs to 15 residues. Here the CDR3 DNA reads TGTGCCAGCAGGAGAGGGGGTACAGCTAACTATGGCTACACCTTC. This gives the protein CASRRGGTANYGYTF.

This clonotype is labeled as medium-sized. This chain links TRBV12-3 or TRBV12-4 with TRBJ1-2; the D is unclear. The CDR3 length is 13 residues. Trimming shortened V by 1 base and J by 5 bases, and 8 bases separated the two germline ends. CDR3: CASSLGERYGYTF. CDR3 sequence (DNA): TGTGCCAGCAGTTTAGGGGAAAGGTATGGCTACACCTTC.

This clonotype came up many times. The V gene is TRBV20-1, the J gene TRBJ1-2; maybe TRBD1 (6 bases). The germline V gene has CDR1 DFQATT and CDR2 SNEGSKA (reference sequence). This CDR3 region has 17 residues. Trimming removed 4 bases at V and 2 bases at J, with 23 bases between. In nucleotides, the CDR3 is TGCAGTGCTAAGGCCCCAAGGGGGGGGCAGGGGAACTATGGCTACACCTTC. As protein: CSAKAPRGGQGNYGYTF.

Ten or more counts support this clonotype. The V and J genes are TRBV6-5 and TRBJ1-1, with D maybe TRBD1 (6 bases). Deletions cut 4 bases from V and 10 bases from J, with 13 bases between. CDR3 length: 12 amino acids. CDR1 and CDR2 from the germline V gene are MNHEY and SVGAGI. CDR3 sequence: CASSSRTEAAFF. The CDR3 nucleotides read TGTGCCAGCAGTTCCCGGACAGAAGCAGCTTTCTTT.

In this sample, this clonotype turned up many times. The rearrangement uses TRBV27 and TRBJ2-5; 8 bases fit TRBD1. The CDR3 spans 14 residues. The V segment lost 7 bases and the J segment 2 bases; nucleotides outside the gene matches: 6. Germline CDR1 is MNHEY and CDR2 is SMNVEV (reference sequence). CDR3 residues: CASKIQGEQETQYF. The CDR3 region has the DNA TGTGCCAGCAAAATACAGGGGGAGCAAGAGACCCAGTACTTC.

This rearrangement joins TRBV5-1 to TRBJ1-1; the D is unclear. With 0 bases removed from V and 6 bases from J, the gap between germline ends came to 9 bases. Germline CDR1 reads SGHRS; CDR2 reads YFSETQ. The CDR3 sequence is 13 residues long. The CDR3: CASSLEGRPEAFF. The DNA for the CDR3 is TGCGCCAGCAGCTTGGAAGGGCGGCCTGAAGCTTTCTTT. Complete variable domain (other parts from reference TRBV5-1 and TRBJ1-1): KAGVTQTPRYLIKTRGQQVTLSCSPISGHRSVSWYQQTPGQGLQFLFEYFSETQRNKGNFPGRFSGRQFSNSRSEMNVSTLELGDSALYLCASSLEGRPEAFFGQGTRLTVV.

This clonotype was recorded many times. The V call is TRBV11-2, the J call TRBJ2-3; no clear D. Looked up from germline, CDR1 is SGHAT and CDR2 is FQNNGV. With 6 bases removed from V and 2 bases from J, the gap between germline ends came to 15 bases. The CDR3 runs to 15 residues. CDR3 region: CASSPLPTSTDTQYF. DNA of the CDR3: TGTGCCAGCAGTCCCCTTCCCACCTCCACAGATACGCAGTATTTT.

This clonotype was found many times. The rearrangement uses TRBV29-1 and TRBJ1-5; the match to TRBD1 covers 10 bases. V shed 7 bases and J 5 bases; nucleotides not matched to a gene: 5. The CDR3 totals 13 residues. CDR1 and CDR2 (germline): SQVTM, ANQGSEA. CDR3 sequence (DNA): TGCAGCGCTGCGGGGACAGGGGATCAGCCCCAGCATTTT. Its translation: CSAAGTGDQPQHF.